Listed here are 7 T cell receptor beta chains from one sample, sequenced in a study of T cells in Graves' hyperthyroidism and ophthalmopathy. There were TCR beta CDR3 regions amplified from RNA transcripts. The TCR CDR3 was amplified in a first-round RT-PCR using the HTBI primer set. Using its own MiXCR run on the multiplex PCR reads, TCRdb lists one record per CDR3 protein. Of a few hundred thousand distinct CDR3 sequences detected, about 20% appear once; the ten largest clones hold 26%. The sequenced sample consisted of blood. These TCRs come from a man aged 18 to 30 with Graves' hyperthyroidism.

Only a few counts were recorded for this clonotype. The chain has TRBV4-1 and TRBJ2-7; D is undetermined. The CDR3 sequence is 14 residues long. Trimming took off 0 bases at V and 4 bases at J, with 10 bases between the two ends. Germline loops: CDR1 MGHRA, CDR2 YSYEKL. The CDR3 protein is CASSQDPSVYEQYF. As DNA, the CDR3 is TGCGCCAGCAGCCAAGATCCCTCCGTATACGAGCAGTACTTC.

There are many counts of this clonotype. This sequence joins TRBV28 and TRBJ2-5; 9 nucleotides match TRBD2. Germline lookup yields CDR1 MDHEN and CDR2 SYDVKM. Trimming took 11 bases from V and 2 from J; bases not matched to a gene: 9. CDR3 length: 14 residues. CDR3 coding DNA: TGTGCCGGCCAAGCAGCGGGGGGTCAAGAGACCCAGTACTTC. Translation: CAGQAAGGQETQYF.

This clonotype has ten or more counts. The rearrangement links TRBV27 to TRBJ1-5, with D unresolved. This CDR3 has 12 residues. Germline V lookup: CDR1 MNHEY, CDR2 SMNVEV (reference sequence). With 6 bases removed from V and 3 bases from J, the gap between germline ends came to 6 bases. CDR3 coding DNA: TGTGCCAGCAGCCATCTCAATCAGCCCCAGCATTTT. It encodes CASSHLNQPQHF.

This clonotype was seen repeatedly, ten times or more. The rearrangement links TRBV6-1 to TRBJ1-2; D unclear. The CDR3 consists of 14 residues. V gave up 8 bases and J gave up 4 bases, with 17 bases separating them. Germline loops: CDR1 MNHNS, CDR2 SASEGT. The CDR3 reads CASGHLKEAYGYTF. As DNA, the CDR3 is TGTGCCAGCGGGCATCTCAAGGAGGCCTATGGCTACACCTTC.

About this clonotype itself: Sequence at one end of the junction differs from germline and may be a read error. The chain carries TRBV7-2 and TRBJ2-7; no clear D gene. The CDR3 loop spans 12 amino acids. Germline CDR1 is SGHTA and CDR2 is FQGNSA. In nucleotides, the CDR3 is TGTGCCAGCAGCTTAAGTCTCCACGAGCAGTATTTC. It translates to CASSLSLHEQYF.

DNA for the CDR3: TGTGCCAGCTCACCAGTCAGTTACGGAGGAGAGACCCAGTACTTC. It encodes CASSPVSYGGETQYF. V and J are TRBV18 and TRBJ2-5; a possible D gene is TRBD2 (5 bases). This CDR3 region has 15 residues. Germline assignment: CDR1 KGHSH and CDR2 LQKENI. V dropped 2 bases and J dropped 4 bases, with 14 bases sitting between them.

The V gene is TRBV20-1, the J gene TRBJ1-5, with 8 bases fitting TRBD1. V gave up 3 bases and J gave up 1 base; unmatched junction bases: 5. CDR1 is DFQATT, CDR2 SNEGSKA, per germline (reference sequence). The CDR3 loop spans 15 amino acids. CDR3: CSASVTGESNQPQHF. The CDR3 nucleotides are TGCAGTGCTAGCGTGACAGGGGAAAGCAATCAGCCCCAGCATTTT.